Each of the 8 T cell receptor beta chains below was sequenced from the same sample in a study of control samples from healthy donors and cancer patients (dated by TCRdb to the early 2020s). The library was prepared using the immunoSEQ multiplex PCR assay. What TCRdb holds here is the immuneACCESS table cut down to in-frame rearrangements. Part of the clones is not present; checked against another copy, under half of the missing clones reflect an unresolved V gene, and the others are unexplained. In all, the sample holds some 150,000 clones, and about nine tenths of those were seen once. The ten largest clones capture 4.9% of the sample. Specimen: blood. Receptors were obtained from a man aged 30 to 45 in good health.

This chain joins TRBV25-1 and TRBJ1-3; weak D call: TRBD1 (6 bases). Trimming removed 2 bases from V and 0 bases from J, with 11 bases in between. CDR1 is MGHDK and CDR2 is SYGVNS in the germline V gene. The CDR3 totals 16 residues. The CDR3 reads CASSEGSGHSGNTIYF. CDR3 bases: TGTGCCAGCAGTGAAGGATCGGGACACTCTGGAAACACCATATATTTT.

The J gene is TRBJ1-4, the V gene TRBV27; D may be TRBD1 (6 bases). Germline assignment: CDR1 MNHEY and CDR2 SMNVEV (reference sequence). The CDR3 is 15 amino acids. V dropped 3 bases and J dropped 6 bases, with 14 bases sitting between them. Here the CDR3 reads CASSFFGGADEKLFF. The CDR3, as DNA: TGTGCCAGCAGTTTTTTTGGGGGCGCGGATGAAAAACTGTTTTTT.

The rearrangement joins TRBV10-1 to TRBJ1-5, with 7 nucleotides matching TRBD1. Germline-derived CDR1 and CDR2 are WNHNN and SYGVQD (reference sequence). V gave up 1 base and J gave up 7 bases; unmatched junction bases: 7. This CDR3 comprises 15 residues. CDR3 protein: CASSEFTGEGQPQHF. DNA for the CDR3: TGCGCCAGCAGTGAGTTCACAGGGGAAGGACAGCCCCAGCATTTT.

V is TRBV6-5 and J is TRBJ2-2; 8 positions match TRBD1. Trimming took 0 bases from V and 6 from J; bases not matched to a gene: 3. The CDR3 is 15 residues long. Germline CDR1 and CDR2: MNHEY and SVGAGI. The CDR3 nucleotides read TGTGCCAGCAGTTACTCTGACAGGGGTCCCGGGGAGCTGTTTTTT. This encodes CASSYSDRGPGELFF.

The chain uses TRBV5-4 and TRBJ2-7, with a tentative D call TRBD2 (6 bases). This CDR3 is built from 14 residues. Deletions cut 6 bases from V and 1 base from J, with 14 bases between. CDR1 SGHNT and CDR2 YYREEE come from the germline V gene (reference sequence). The CDR3 protein is CASTLRGRSYEQYF. DNA of the CDR3: TGTGCCAGCACCCTTCGGGGGAGATCCTACGAGCAGTACTTC.

The chain links TRBV30 to TRBJ1-6; D possibly corresponds to TRBD1 (6 bases). V was cut by 3 bases and J by 9 bases, with 15 bases left in between. CDR1 GTSNPN and CDR2 SVGIG come from the germline V gene (reference sequence). The CDR3 runs 14 residues. The CDR3 DNA reads as TGTGCCTGGAGCCAAGGACAGTACGGTTCACCCCTCCACTTT. It yields the protein CAWSQGQYGSPLHF.

This clone appeared a few times. The chain employs TRBV29-1 and TRBJ2-1; unclear D gene. The CDR3 length is 10 residues. Germline lookup yields CDR1 SQVTM and CDR2 ANQGSEA. Trimming stripped 4 bases from V and 10 bases from J, with 8 bases between. The CDR3 sequence: CSVARVEQFF. The CDR3 nucleotides read TGCAGCGTTGCAAGGGTGGAGCAGTTCTTC.

V gene TRBV19 combines with J gene TRBJ1-5, with D unresolved. The CDR3 totals 15 residues. Germline assignment: CDR1 LNHDA and CDR2 SQIVND (reference sequence). Between the trimmed V and J ends, which lost 0 bases and 5 bases, there was a span of 11 bases. The CDR3 spells CASSIDVGRYQPQHF. The CDR3 DNA reads TGTGCCAGTAGTATAGATGTAGGCAGATATCAGCCCCAGCATTTT.